This is a list of T cell receptor beta chains from one sample in a study of patients and donors after allogeneic stem cell transplantation. TCRdb re-analysed the RT-PCR reads in MiXCR, keeping a single row per CDR3 protein. Here the sample spans roughly 200,000 distinct CDR3 sequences, around 41% being singletons. Sequenced material: blood, either unsorted or a sorted T cell fraction (not recorded which). The receptor set was obtained from a human donor who was either an allogeneic HSCT recipient or a stem cell or donor lymphocyte infusion donor (not recorded which). It is not recorded whose cells these are; they may come from a transplant donor. CDR3s include the opening cysteine and the closing phenylalanine or tryptophan. Each record gives: V gene, J gene, clone size, D gene, CDR3 protein, CDR3 DNA. A D gene is named only where the DNA matches it firmly. Clone sizes are given selectively: once, few, many, or a class where the clone is expanded.

TRBV21-1,TRBJ2-2,.,.,CASSTRQEANTGELFF,TGTGCCAGCAGCACTCGACAGGAAGCGAACACCGGGGAGCTGTTTTTT
TRBV7-2,TRBJ1-2,.,.,CASSPTSRGYTF,TGTGCCAGCAGCCCTACCTCAAGGGGCTACACCTTC
TRBV9,TRBJ2-2,.,.,CASSPHWQGNTGELFF,TGTGCCAGCAGCCCGCATTGGCAGGGGAACACCGGGGAGCTGTTTTTT
TRBV7-2,TRBJ1-2,few,.,CASSLAAGDYGYTF,TGTGCCAGCAGCTTAGCGGCAGGCGACTATGGCTACACCTTC
TRBV20-1,TRBJ1-1,.,.,CSRGPFEAFF,TGCAGTCGAGGGCCCTTTGAAGCTTTCTTT
TRBV4-2,TRBJ1-2,few,TRBD1,CASSHPDRGDGYTF,TGTGCCAGCAGCCACCCTGACAGGGGTGATGGCTACACCTTC
TRBV7-2,TRBJ1-2,.,TRBD1,CASSPRQGGYGYTF,TGTGCCAGCAGCCCGCGACAGGGAGGCTATGGCTACACCTTC
TRBV15,TRBJ1-6,.,.,CATSPPVGHSPLHF,TGTGCCACCAGCCCCCCTGTGGGGCATTCACCCCTCCACTTT
TRBV5-1,TRBJ1-1,.,TRBD1,CASSLKTDRVAFF,TGCGCCAGCAGCTTAAAGACGGACAGGGTGGCTTTCTTT
TRBV9,TRBJ1-2,few,TRBD1,CASSPRTGHYGYTF,TGTGCCAGCAGCCCCCGGACAGGTCACTATGGCTACACCTTC
TRBV3-1,TRBJ1-4,few,TRBD1,CASRPTGTENEKLFF,TGTGCCAGCAGGCCAACCGGGACAGAGAATGAAAAACTGTTTTTT
TRBV28,TRBJ1-2,.,.,CASSLSRGSGYTF,TGTGCCAGCAGTTTATCTCGGGGCTCTGGCTACACCTTC
TRBV28,TRBJ1-6,.,TRBD1,CASSFISQGANYNSPLHF,TGTGCCAGCAGTTTTATATCACAGGGGGCGAATTATAATTCACCCCTCCACTTT
TRBV6-6,TRBJ1-5,few,TRBD1,CASSYPLTGALNQPQHF,TGTGCCAGCAGTTACCCATTGACAGGGGCCCTAAATCAGCCCCAGCATTTT
TRBV5-1,TRBJ2-1,few,TRBD1,CASSRTGEPHEQFF,TGCGCCAGCAGCCGGACAGGCGAGCCCCATGAGCAGTTCTTC
TRBV7-3,TRBJ2-2,.,.,CASSQRPPPGELFF,TGTGCCAGCAGCCAACGCCCACCCCCGGGGGAGCTGTTTTTT
TRBV11-2,TRBJ2-3,.,.,CASSLAGWTASTDTQYF,TGTGCCAGCAGCTTAGCGGGATGGACAGCTAGCACAGATACGCAGTATTTT
TRBV3-1,TRBJ2-7,.,.,CASSQEGRPYEQYF,TGTGCCAGCAGCCAAGAGGGGAGACCCTACGAGCAGTACTTC
TRBV10-3,TRBJ2-7,.,.,CAISDGQKPYEQYF,TGTGCCATCAGTGATGGTCAGAAGCCCTACGAGCAGTACTTC
TRBV5-1,TRBJ2-7,once,.,CASSLPLVRGSYEQYF,TGCGCCAGCAGCTTGCCGCTCGTCAGGGGCTCCTACGAGCAGTACTTC
TRBV2,TRBJ2-6,once,.,CASTGISGANVLTF,TGTGCCAGCACAGGGATTTCCGGGGCCAACGTCCTGACTTTC